This is a list of T cell receptor beta chains from one sample in a study of blood T cells in healthy people across ages. A single record per CDR3 protein comes from TCRdb applying MiXCR to the 5' RACE reads. There are more than 650,000 distinct CDR3 sequences in the sample; about 20% occur only once, and under 25% lies in the top ten. Sequencing was performed on blood. The source of these receptors is a man between 65 and 85 years old in good health. The CDR3 runs from the conserved cysteine through the conserved F or W. A D gene is named only where the DNA matches it firmly. Clone size is given for some rows only: seen once, a few or many times, or a class if the clone is expanded.

CDR3 DNA	CDR3 protein	J gene	D gene	V gene	clone size
TGTGCCAGCTCACCTCGCCGGGACTTCGTCTCCGACCAGTACTTC	CASSPRRDFVSDQYF	TRBJ2-5	.	TRBV18	few
TGTGCCAGCAGCTCGGTGGGGACGGTACAAGAGACCCAGTACTTC	CASSSVGTVQETQYF	TRBJ2-5	.	TRBV13	few
TGTGCCAGCAGTTACGGGGGGGGTAAGGGCTTCTTCTTC	CASSYGGGKGFFF	TRBJ2-1	TRBD2	TRBV6-2/TRBV6-3	.
TGTGCCAGCCAGGTCAGGACTAGTCAAGAGACCCAGTACTTC	CASQVRTSQETQYF	TRBJ2-5	TRBD2	TRBV6-2/TRBV6-3	.
TGTGCCAGCGTTAGGACTAGCGGCACAGATACGCAGTATTTT	CASVRTSGTDTQYF	TRBJ2-3	TRBD2	TRBV2	few
TGTGCCAGCAGCTTGGTCCGGACTAGCACAGATACGCAGTATTTT	CASSLVRTSTDTQYF	TRBJ2-3	.	TRBV11-2	.
TGTGCCAGCAGCTTCCCCAAAACCGGGACAGATGGCTACACCTTC	CASSFPKTGTDGYTF	TRBJ1-2	TRBD1	TRBV7-9	few
TGTGCCAGCAGTTTCGGGCTTCACAATGAGCAGTTCTTC	CASSFGLHNEQFF	TRBJ2-1	.	TRBV28	.
TGTGCCAGCAGCCACGGGACTAGCGGTAGCACAGATACGCAGTATTTT	CASSHGTSGSTDTQYF	TRBJ2-3	TRBD2	TRBV5-5	few
TGTGCCAGCAGTTTAGATTGGACTCCACACAATGAGCAGTTCTTC	CASSLDWTPHNEQFF	TRBJ2-1	.	TRBV12-3/TRBV12-4	.
TGCAGCTCAGGAGGGGATACGCAGTATTTT	CSSGGDTQYF	TRBJ2-3	.	TRBV29-1	.
TGTGCCACCAGATCGAACAGGGATGAGCAGTTCTTC	CATRSNRDEQFF	TRBJ2-1	.	TRBV24-1	few
TGTGCCAGCAGTGCTGGGACAGGGGTGGGTTTTTTCTTT	CASSAGTGVGFFF	TRBJ1-1	TRBD1	TRBV28	.
TGCAGTACCAACACGGCTTTTACAACTAATGAAAAACTGTTTTTT	CSTNTAFTTNEKLFF	TRBJ1-4	.	TRBV20-1	.
TGCAGTGCTCATGGACAGACAACTAATGAAAAACTGTTTTTT	CSAHGQTTNEKLFF	TRBJ1-4	.	TRBV20-1	.
TGTGCCAGCAGTGAACCCAGCGGGGGTACAGATACGCAGTATTTT	CASSEPSGGTDTQYF	TRBJ2-3	TRBD2	TRBV2	many
TGTGCCAGCAGCCCCTCCCCGAGGGAGACCCAGTACTTC	CASSPSPRETQYF	TRBJ2-5	.	TRBV3-1	.
TGTGCCAGCAGCTCCTTCACGGGGGAGCCCTGGGGTCAGCCCCAGCATTTT	CASSSFTGEPWGQPQHF	TRBJ1-5	.	TRBV6-1	.
TGCAGTGCTAGAGATCGTACAGATACGCAGTATTTT	CSARDRTDTQYF	TRBJ2-3	.	TRBV20-1	.
TGTGCCAGCAGCCCTAGCCTTGGAGGAAACACCATATATTTT	CASSPSLGGNTIYF	TRBJ1-3	.	TRBV7-2	.
TGCGCCAGCAGCCATCTCAGACAGGGGGCGGGGAACTGTGGCTACACCTTC	CASSHLRQGAGNCGYTF	TRBJ1-2	TRBD1	TRBV4-3	few
TGTGCCAGCAGTTACTCGACAGGGTTAGGTCAGCCCCAGCATTTT	CASSYSTGLGQPQHF	TRBJ1-5	TRBD1	TRBV6-6	.
TGTGCCAGCAGCTTTTGGAGCTCTGGAAACACCATATATTTT	CASSFWSSGNTIYF	TRBJ1-3	.	TRBV7-2	few
TGTGCCAGCAGTTTAGCGTCGGAGGAGGATGGCTACACCTTC	CASSLASEEDGYTF	TRBJ1-2	.	TRBV12-3/TRBV12-4	few
TGTGCCAGCAGTGAAGCGGGGGGGCCGGAGGAAAAACTGTTTTTT	CASSEAGGPEEKLFF	TRBJ1-4	.	TRBV2	.
TGTGCCAGCCGCCGGAGGGGGCAGTCCTACAATGAGCAGTTCTTC	CASRRRGQSYNEQFF	TRBJ2-1	.	TRBV27	few
TGTGCCAGCAGCCTTGAACCGGACAGGGTCCCCAACATTCAGTACTTC	CASSLEPDRVPNIQYF	TRBJ2-4	TRBD1	TRBV9	few
TGTGCCAGCAGTTTTGCGTCCAGGTCCTACGAGCAGTACTTC	CASSFASRSYEQYF	TRBJ2-7	.	TRBV12-3/TRBV12-4	.
TGTGCCAGCAGCGTAGGTTCAGGAAACTATGGCTACACCTTC	CASSVGSGNYGYTF	TRBJ1-2	.	TRBV9	.
TGTGCCATCAGTGAGTCTAGACCCGATACGCAGTATTTT	CAISESRPDTQYF	TRBJ2-3	.	TRBV10-3	.
TGTGCCAGCAGAGCTTACATTTCTCTCGAAGCTTTCTTT	CASRAYISLEAFF	TRBJ1-1	.	TRBV12-3/TRBV12-4	few
TGTGCCAGCAGTTACTTGTCGTACACCGGGGAGCTGTTTTTT	CASSYLSYTGELFF	TRBJ2-2	.	TRBV6-5	few
TGCGCCAGCAAAAAAACGGGCGTTGAAGCTTTCTTT	CASKKTGVEAFF	TRBJ1-1	.	TRBV4-1	few
TGTGCCAGCAGTCGGGAGGCCGGGACAGTGACTGAAAAACTGTTTTTT	CASSREAGTVTEKLFF	TRBJ1-4	TRBD1	TRBV19	.
TGTGCCAGCAGCTTGGAGACTCAGTCCCAAGAGACCCAGTACTTC	CASSLETQSQETQYF	TRBJ2-5	.	TRBV5-5	few
TGTGCCAGCAGCCCCGCAAGGGAGCCCTACAATGAGCAGTTCTTC	CASSPAREPYNEQFF	TRBJ2-1	.	TRBV7-9	.
TGTGCCAGCAAATCGAGCGGGGGGAAAACCAAAAACATTCAGTACTTC	CASKSSGGKTKNIQYF	TRBJ2-4	TRBD2	TRBV12-3/TRBV12-4	few
TGTGCCAGCACTGAGATGACCGCTCTGCTTGGAAAAGCTTTCTTT	CASTEMTALLGKAFF	TRBJ1-1	.	TRBV13	few
TGTGCCAGCAGCGTTAACAGGGACGCCGAGCAGTACTTC	CASSVNRDAEQYF	TRBJ2-7	.	TRBV6-6	.
TGTGCCAGTAGTATGGGGGGAGGGAATGAGCAGTTCTTC	CASSMGGGNEQFF	TRBJ2-1	TRBD2	TRBV19	few
TGTGCCAGCAGCCTTAGCGCAGCCACAGATACGCAGTATTTT	CASSLSAATDTQYF	TRBJ2-3	.	TRBV7-3	few
TGTGCCAGCAGCTTAGGTCGGGGACGCACAGATACGCAGTATTTT	CASSLGRGRTDTQYF	TRBJ2-3	.	TRBV13	few
TGTGCCAGCAGCCACACAACGCGTCACATTTCCGGCTACACCTTC	CASSHTTRHISGYTF	TRBJ1-2	.	TRBV3-1	many
TGTGCCTGGAGTGTACAGGGTTCTGGCTACACCTTC	CAWSVQGSGYTF	TRBJ1-2	.	TRBV30	few